The clone carrying this TCR beta chain was found a few times. Its target is unknown. In the same sample, other DNA sequences code for this CDR3. This sample was taken from a study of cytomegalovirus exposure and HLA in healthy donors. Points from the study as a whole: The authors confirmed in vitro that a few CMV-associated chains were specific for CMV antigens.

The PCR used 60 Vbeta and 13 Jbeta primers. Per the original data handling: The authors later counted 70 million to 80 million unique TCR beta chains, about 11 million of them shared. TCRdb's copy holds only in-frame clones and misses some; the assay was immunoSEQ multiplex PCR. D and trimming were read from the DNA, whereas the V and J calls and clone size are those reported in that table. The sample records roughly 180,000 clones, 9.5% being singletons. Germline V lookup: CDR1 SGHTA, CDR2 FQGTGA. This CDR3 has 15 residues. V dropped 3 bases and J dropped 2 bases, with 10 bases sitting between them. The chain recombines TRBV7-3 with TRBJ2-2, with a weak D call TRBD2 (6 bases). The receptor was derived from a young woman in good health and CMV-seropositive. Sequenced material: PBMCs. The CDR3 region has the DNA TGTGCCAGCAGCTTGGGGGGAGTCAACACCGGGGAGCTGTTTTTT. It yields the protein CASSLGGVNTGELFF. Full variable domain (rest looked up from reference TRBV7-3 and TRBJ2-2): GAGVSQTPSNKVTEKGKYVELRCDPISGHTALYWYRQSLGQGPEFLIYFQGTGAADDSGLPNDRFFAVRPEGSVSTLKIQRTERGDSAVYLCASSLGGVNTGELFFGEGSRLTVL.